This is a list of T cell receptor beta chains from one sample in a study of cytomegalovirus exposure and HLA in healthy donors. Repertoires were generated with immunoSEQ multiplex PCR, while TCRdb's copy carries only in-frame clones and drops some. The sample carries roughly 90,000 clones, roughly 83% recorded once. Sequenced input: PBMCs. These receptor sequences come from a young man in good health and CMV-seronegative. Both conserved end residues are part of each CDR3. A D gene is named only where the DNA matches it firmly. Some rows have no size entry. The others give once, few or many, or a class for an expanded clone.

>TRBJ2-7|.|.|TRBV6-5
CASTAGRNYEQYF
TGTGCCAGCACGGCAGGGCGGAACTACGAGCAGTACTTC
>TRBJ2-7|TRBD1|once|TRBV29-1
CSVEASKRGGTGSLSSYEQYF
TGCAGCGTTGAAGCCTCAAAGCGAGGCGGGACAGGTTCTTTAAGCTCCTACGAGCAGTACTTC
>TRBJ1-4|TRBD1|few|TRBV25-1
CASSELKGRGQDEKLFF
TGTGCCAGCAGTGAATTAAAGGGCAGGGGGCAGGATGAAAAACTGTTTTTT
>TRBJ2-5|.|.|TRBV6-5
CASSGQGGEGTQYF
TGTGCCAGCAGTGGACAGGGCGGGGAGGGGACCCAGTACTTC
>TRBJ2-2|.|.|TRBV5-4
CASSLDPTGELFF
TGTGCCAGCAGCTTGGATCCTACCGGGGAGCTGTTTTTT
>TRBJ2-1|.|.|TRBV2
CASSLRDVRFF
TGTGCCAGCAGCCTCAGGGATGTAAGGTTCTTC
>TRBJ1-6|TRBD1|.|TRBV6-6
CASSYPPGQNSPLHF
TGTGCCAGCAGTTACCCCCCGGGACAGAATTCACCCCTCCACTTT
>TRBJ2-3|.|once|TRBV4-1
CASSQSLATSTDTQYF
TGCGCCAGCAGCCAGAGCCTAGCGACTAGCACAGATACGCAGTATTTT
>TRBJ2-1|TRBD2|.|TRBV29-1
CSVEYVAAGVSYNEQFF
TGCAGCGTTGAATATGTGGCAGCGGGAGTCTCCTACAATGAGCAGTTCTTC
>TRBJ2-1|TRBD2|.|TRBV27
CASSLDRRASGSGRQFF
TGTGCCAGCAGTTTAGACCGAAGGGCTAGCGGGAGTGGACGGCAGTTCTTC
>TRBJ1-1|.|once|TRBV5-1
CASSSRGLDTEAFF
TGCGCCAGCAGCTCTCGAGGGTTAGACACTGAAGCTTTCTTT
>TRBJ2-4|TRBD1|.|TRBV5-1
CASSLARGPLSDIQYF
TGCGCCAGCAGCTTGGCGAGGGGGCCATTGTCTGACATTCAGTACTTC
>TRBJ2-2|TRBD1|.|TRBV5-4
CASSLRGQVNTGELFF
TGTGCCAGCAGCTTGAGAGGACAGGTGAACACCGGGGAGCTGTTTTTT
>TRBJ1-3|.|.|TRBV6-5
CASSYSRSSSGNTIYF
TGTGCCAGCAGTTACTCGAGGAGCTCCTCTGGAAACACCATATATTTT
>TRBJ1-1|TRBD1|.|TRBV28
CASSFWQGAGKTEAFF
TGTGCCAGCAGTTTTTGGCAGGGGGCTGGGAAGACTGAAGCTTTCTTT
>TRBJ1-1|.|.|TRBV27
CASSIIGRGKNTEAFF
TGTGCCAGCAGCATTATCGGAAGGGGTAAGAACACTGAAGCTTTCTTT
>TRBJ1-2|.|.|TRBV7-8
CASSLSNGGDLYGYTF
TGTGCCAGCAGCCTATCCAATGGGGGGGACCTCTATGGCTACACCTTC
>TRBJ2-1|.|.|TRBV11-3
CASSTPEDNEQFF
TGTGCCAGCAGCACCCCGGAGGACAATGAGCAGTTCTTC
>TRBJ2-5|.|.|TRBV9
CASSRTGTETQYF
TGTGCCAGCTCTAGAACAGGGACAGAGACCCAGTACTTC
>TRBJ2-2|.|.|TRBV5-1
CATRVENTGELFF
TGCGCCACCCGAGTTGAGAACACCGGGGAGCTGTTTTTT
>TRBJ2-1|.|once|TRBV27
CASRALEFYNEQFF
TGTGCCAGCAGGGCACTAGAGTTCTACAATGAGCAGTTCTTC
>TRBJ2-3|.|.|TRBV19
CASRTTTSSTDTQYF
TGTGCCAGTAGGACTACCACATCTAGCACAGATACGCAGTATTTT
>TRBJ2-2|TRBD2|.|TRBV6-5
CATYTRAGFSGELFF
TGTGCCACATATACCCGAGCGGGATTTTCCGGGGAGCTGTTTTTT
>TRBJ1-2|.|.|TRBV5-1
CASSTNRDYGYTF
TGCGCCAGCAGCACAAACAGGGATTATGGCTACACCTTC
>TRBJ1-1|TRBD1|.|TRBV19
CASSTRRQGANTEAFF
TGTGCTAGTAGTACAAGGAGACAGGGGGCCAACACTGAAGCTTTCTTT
>TRBJ2-2|TRBD1|.|TRBV7-8
CASSQDRGWTGELFF
TGTGCCAGCAGCCAAGACAGGGGGTGGACCGGGGAGCTGTTTTTT
>TRBJ1-1|TRBD1|.|TRBV19
CASSADRGTNTEAFF
TGTGCCAGTAGTGCGGACAGGGGTACGAACACTGAAGCTTTCTTT
>TRBJ1-1|.|.|TRBV7-9
CASSLKGGVTEAFF
TGTGCCAGCAGCTTAAAGGGAGGGGTCACTGAAGCTTTCTTT
>TRBJ2-4|TRBD2|.|TRBV5-1
CASSLASGRNIQYF
TGCGCCAGCAGCTTGGCCTCCGGGAGGAACATTCAGTACTTC
>TRBJ2-5|.|.|TRBV10-1
CASSLDSQETQYF
TGCGCCAGCAGTCTGGACAGCCAAGAGACCCAGTACTTC
>TRBJ2-2|.|.|TRBV6-4
CASSDTDTGELFF
TGTGCCAGCAGTGACACAGACACCGGGGAGCTGTTTTTT
>TRBJ2-2|TRBD2|.|TRBV4-3
CASSQERASGSSGELFF
TGCGCCAGCAGCCAAGAACGGGCTAGCGGGAGTTCCGGGGAGCTGTTTTTT
>TRBJ1-1|.|.|TRBV7-9
CASSLDGRAEAFF
TGTGCCAGCAGCTTAGATGGCCGAGCGGAAGCTTTCTTT
>TRBJ1-1|.|.|TRBV25-1
CASSLGNTEAFF
TGTGCCAGCAGTCTCGGGAACACTGAAGCTTTCTTT
>TRBJ2-7|TRBD2|.|TRBV29-1
CSPREASYEQYF
TGCAGTCCCCGGGAGGCCTCCTACGAGCAGTACTTC
>TRBJ1-2|TRBD1|once|TRBV6-5
CASSPRGRSYGYTF
TGTGCCAGCAGTCCTAGGGGGCGAAGCTATGGCTACACCTTC
>TRBJ1-1|.|.|TRBV30
CAWSAGVWTEAFF
TGTGCCTGGAGTGCCGGTGTGTGGACTGAAGCTTTCTTT
>TRBJ1-2|TRBD1|once|TRBV5-6
CASRPDRGGYGYTF
TGTGCCAGCAGACCCGACAGGGGAGGATATGGCTACACCTTC
>TRBJ2-7|.|.|TRBV6-1
CASSEARSRVVSYEQYF
TGTGCCAGCAGTGAAGCGCGGTCGAGGGTAGTATCCTACGAGCAGTACTTC
>TRBJ2-7|TRBD2|.|TRBV30
CAWKIRLAGPYEQYF
TGTGCCTGGAAGATAAGACTAGCGGGTCCCTACGAGCAGTACTTC
>TRBJ2-2|.|.|TRBV18
CASSPPASRGTGELFF
TGTGCCAGCTCACCACCGGCTTCACGGGGGACCGGGGAGCTGTTTTTT
>TRBJ2-7|TRBD2|.|TRBV28
CASSSTGTSSSEQYF
TGTGCCAGCAGTTCTACCGGGACTAGTAGCTCCGAGCAGTACTTC
>TRBJ2-1|.|.|TRBV2
CASGGLYNEQFF
TGTGCCAGCGGGGGCCTGTACAATGAGCAGTTCTTC
>TRBJ2-2|TRBD2|.|TRBV30
CAWRAPSGSGTGELFF
TGTGCCTGGAGGGCTCCTAGCGGGAGCGGCACCGGGGAGCTGTTTTTT
>TRBJ2-2|TRBD2|.|TRBV19
CASRLSGLAVRRPGTGELFF
TGTGCCAGTAGATTATCCGGACTAGCGGTGCGGCGACCGGGCACCGGGGAGCTGTTTTTT
>TRBJ1-2|.|.|TRBV25-1
CASSESGRGNYGYTF
TGTGCCAGCAGTGAGTCCGGGAGGGGGAACTATGGCTACACCTTC
>TRBJ1-2|.|once|TRBV14
CASSQDRRISYGYTF
TGTGCCAGCAGCCAAGATAGGAGAATCTCCTATGGCTACACCTTC
>TRBJ2-7|.|.|TRBV4-3
CASSQDRVSYEQYF
TGCGCCAGCAGCCAAGATCGGGTTTCCTACGAGCAGTACTTC
>TRBJ2-7|.|.|TRBV7-2
CASSSGGPLYEQYF
TGTGCCAGCAGCTCAGGAGGGCCCCTCTACGAGCAGTACTTC
>TRBJ2-7|.|.|TRBV28
CASSFGANPSSYEQYF
TGTGCCAGCAGTTTTGGGGCCAACCCAAGCTCCTACGAGCAGTACTTC
>TRBJ2-1|TRBD2|.|TRBV7-3
CASSSSGRRDNEQFF
TGTGCCAGCAGCTCTAGCGGGAGAAGAGACAATGAGCAGTTCTTC
>TRBJ2-6|TRBD1|.|TRBV9
CASSGRDSTYSGANVLTF
TGTGCCAGCAGCGGTCGGGACAGCACATACTCTGGGGCCAACGTCCTGACTTTC
>TRBJ2-3|TRBD1|.|TRBV6-1
CASRGTEASTDTQYF
TGTGCCAGCAGGGGGACAGAAGCTAGCACAGATACGCAGTATTTT